The entry that follows covers one T cell receptor (beta chain) sequence. TCRdb independently ran MiXCR on the RACE reads; one entry per CDR3 protein. The sample carries about 260,000 distinct CDR3 sequences, 7.5% to 10% recorded once. Noted time point: pre-sensitization, week 0. The treatment is: therapeutic diphenylcyclopropenone sensitization with weekly scalp DPC. Researchers sampled blood before each patch test went on. Every donor had alopecia and was 18 to 70 years old; all were suitable for DPC. This entry comes from a study of human T cells and chemical hapten exposure. On the study more broadly: Each patient's scalp received weekly diphenylcyclopropenone throughout the roughly 24-week study.

The source of this sequence is a woman aged 40 to 55 with alopecia areata. Some clones in this sample may be carry-over from other donors' samples. The material sequenced was whole blood, taken in connection with sensitization to the hapten diphenylcyclopropenone (DPC).

This chain's CDR3 is CASYPLGRNTEAFF. For the CDR3, the DNA is TGTGCCAGCTACCCCCTCGGCAGAAACACTGAAGCTTTCTTT. The rearrangement uses TRBV6-5 and TRBJ1-1; D unclear. The CDR3 runs to 14 residues. Trimming removed 8 bases at V and 2 bases at J, with 15 bases between. Per germline, CDR1 MNHEY and CDR2 SVGAGI.